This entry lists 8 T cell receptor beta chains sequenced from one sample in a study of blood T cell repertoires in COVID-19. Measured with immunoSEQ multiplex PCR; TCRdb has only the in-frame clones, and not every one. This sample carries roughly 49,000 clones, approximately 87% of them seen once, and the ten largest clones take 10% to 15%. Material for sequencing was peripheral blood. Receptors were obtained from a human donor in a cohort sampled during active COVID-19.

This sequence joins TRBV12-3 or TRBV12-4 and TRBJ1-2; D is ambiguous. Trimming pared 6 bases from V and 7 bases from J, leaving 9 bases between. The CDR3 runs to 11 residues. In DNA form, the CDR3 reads TGTGCCAGCAGCCCCCTTCGTGGCTACACCTTC. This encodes CASSPLRGYTF.

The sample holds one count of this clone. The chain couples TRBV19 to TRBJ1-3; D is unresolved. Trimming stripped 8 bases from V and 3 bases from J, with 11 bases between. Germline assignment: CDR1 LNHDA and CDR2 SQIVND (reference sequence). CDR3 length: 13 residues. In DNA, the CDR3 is TGTGCCAGTGAACGGGGATTTGGAAACACCATATATTTT. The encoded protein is CASERGFGNTIYF.

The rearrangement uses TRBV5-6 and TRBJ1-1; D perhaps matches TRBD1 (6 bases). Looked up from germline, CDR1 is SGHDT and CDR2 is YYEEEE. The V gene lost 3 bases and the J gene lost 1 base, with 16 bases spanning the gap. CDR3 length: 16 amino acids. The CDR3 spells CASSWGIGGSNTEAFF. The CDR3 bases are TGTGCCAGCAGCTGGGGGATTGGGGGCTCGAACACTGAAGCTTTCTTT.

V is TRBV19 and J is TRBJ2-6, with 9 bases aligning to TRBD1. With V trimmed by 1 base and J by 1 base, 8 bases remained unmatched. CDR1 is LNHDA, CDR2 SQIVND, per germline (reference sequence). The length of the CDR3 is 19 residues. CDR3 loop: CASSIGGTGTGSGANVLTF. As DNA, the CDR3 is TGTGCCAGTAGTATAGGAGGGACAGGGACTGGGTCTGGGGCCAACGTCCTGACTTTC.

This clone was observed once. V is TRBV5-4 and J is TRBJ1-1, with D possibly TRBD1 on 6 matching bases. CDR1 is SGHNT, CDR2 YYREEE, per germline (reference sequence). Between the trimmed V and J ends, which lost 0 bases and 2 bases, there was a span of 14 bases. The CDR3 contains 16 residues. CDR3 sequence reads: CASSLAQGPPNTEAFF. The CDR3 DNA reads TGTGCCAGCAGCTTGGCGCAGGGGCCCCCCAACACTGAAGCTTTCTTT.

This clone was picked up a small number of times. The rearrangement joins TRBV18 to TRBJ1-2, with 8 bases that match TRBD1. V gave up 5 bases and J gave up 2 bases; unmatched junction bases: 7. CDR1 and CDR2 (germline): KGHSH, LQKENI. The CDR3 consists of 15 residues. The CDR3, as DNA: TGTGCCAGCTCAGGGACAGGCCCCACGAACTATGGCTACACCTTC. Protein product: CASSGTGPTNYGYTF.

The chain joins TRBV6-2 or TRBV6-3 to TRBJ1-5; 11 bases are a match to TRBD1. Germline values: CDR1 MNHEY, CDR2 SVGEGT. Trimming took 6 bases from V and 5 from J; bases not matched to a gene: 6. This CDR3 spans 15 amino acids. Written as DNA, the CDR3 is TGTGCCAGCAGCACCCGGGACAGGGGGGATCAGCCCCAGCATTTT. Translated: CASSTRDRGDQPQHF.

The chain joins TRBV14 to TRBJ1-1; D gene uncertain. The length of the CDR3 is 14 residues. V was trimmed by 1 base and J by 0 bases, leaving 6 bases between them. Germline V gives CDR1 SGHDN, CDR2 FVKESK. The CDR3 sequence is CASSQGRVNTEAFF. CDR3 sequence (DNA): TGTGCCAGCAGCCAAGGGAGAGTGAACACTGAAGCTTTCTTT.